The 25 T cell receptor beta chains below were found in one sample sequenced in a study of T-cell memory formation after mild COVID-19. TCRdb passed the 5' RACE reads through MiXCR, listing each CDR3 protein once. The sample consists of roughly 150,000 distinct CDR3 sequences, roughly 13% of them appearing once. Sequencing used PBMCs or a T cell subset sorted from them (not recorded which). Source of these receptors: a man aged 18 to 30 who had mild COVID-19 (a few samples of this study predate the infection). Cell type and time point are not known.

The genes are TRBV6-5 and TRBJ2-4; D call uncertain. This CDR3 is built from 14 residues. In germline, CDR1 is MNHEY, CDR2 SVGAGI. Trimming took 6 bases from V and 4 from J, leaving 13 bases between them. This CDR3 is CASRFKDQKNIQYF. The CDR3 nucleotides read TGTGCCAGCAGGTTCAAAGACCAAAAAAACATTCAGTACTTC.

This chain uses TRBV20-1 with TRBJ2-7; D gene ambiguous. The CDR3 runs 17 residues. Trimming removed 3 bases at V and 5 bases at J, with 26 bases between. The germline V gene encodes CDR1 DFQATT and CDR2 SNEGSKA (reference sequence). The DNA of the CDR3 is TGCAGTGCTAGGTGGAGTCTTGGGGTGGGAAACTGGAACGAGCAGTACTTC. It translates to CSARWSLGVGNWNEQYF.

The rearrangement uses TRBV24-1 and TRBJ2-1; D may match TRBD1 or TRBD2 (5 bases each). V was cut by 7 bases and J by 3 bases, with 9 bases left in between. The CDR3 has 13 amino acids. Germline CDR1 and CDR2: KGHDR and SFDVKD. Here the CDR3 DNA reads TGTGCCACCAGCCGGGGACGCTACAATGAGCAGTTCTTC. Translation gives CATSRGRYNEQFF.

The CDR3 bases are TGTGCCAGCAGGCGGACAGACTACTCCTACGAGCAGTACGTC. Amino acid sequence: CASRRTDYSYEQYV. This chain links TRBV6-5 with TRBJ2-7; maybe TRBD1 (6 bases). Germline assignment: CDR1 MNHEY and CDR2 SVGAGI. The CDR3 is made up of 14 amino acids. The V end lost 6 bases, the J end lost 0 bases, and 12 bases lay between the germline ends.

The gene calls are TRBV11-2 and TRBJ2-6, with 14 bases aligning to TRBD2. The CDR3 runs 19 residues. Trimming took 5 bases from V and 3 from J; bases not matched to a gene: 9. Per the germline V gene, CDR1 is SGHAT and CDR2 is FQNNGV. CDR3 residues: CASSALTSGGAYGANVLTF. DNA for the CDR3: TGTGCCAGCAGCGCCCTGACTAGCGGGGGGGCCTATGGGGCCAACGTCCTGACTTTC.

The CDR3 nucleotides read TGTGCCAGCAGCTTGTTGGGTGGGGCAACTAATGAAAAACTGTTTTTT. It codes for CASSLLGGATNEKLFF. V usage is TRBV7-2 and J usage is TRBJ1-4; D gene uncertain. In germline, CDR1 is SGHTA, CDR2 FQGNSA. V lost 3 bases and J lost 0, with 11 bases in between. The CDR3 runs to 16 residues.

This clonotype was detected only once. The J gene is TRBJ1-6, the V gene TRBV6-6; weak D call: TRBD1 (6 bases). The CDR3 loop spans 13 amino acids. The V end lost 5 bases, the J end lost 8 bases, and 10 bases lay between the germline ends. Per germline, CDR1 MNHNY and CDR2 SVGAGI (reference sequence). CDR3 in DNA: TGTGCCAGCAGTCCAGGGGTATATTCACCCCTCCACTTT. Amino acids: CASSPGVYSPLHF.

V and J are TRBV5-4 and TRBJ2-2; 9 nucleotides match TRBD2. The CDR3 sequence is 16 residues long. After removal of 2 bases from V and 4 bases from J, the junction contained 6 bases not matched to a gene. Germline V gene sequence: CDR1 SGHNT, CDR2 YYREEE (reference sequence). CDR3 sequence reads: CASSFGGGAATGELFF. The CDR3 DNA sequence: TGTGCCAGCAGCTTCGGCGGGGGGGCCGCCACCGGGGAGCTGTTTTTT.

This clonotype was seen repeatedly, ten times or more. CDR3 in amino acids: CASSEGVIWAEAFF. In nucleotides, the CDR3 is TGTGCCAGCAGCGAAGGAGTGATCTGGGCTGAAGCTTTCTTT. V usage is TRBV4-2 and J usage is TRBJ1-1; no firm D call. CDR1 and CDR2 from the germline V gene are LGHNA and YNFKEQ. Trimming cost V 5 bases and J 6 bases, with 16 bases left between them. The CDR3 is made up of 14 amino acids.

This clonotype was recorded at least ten times. The CDR3 bases are TGTGCCAGCAGCTGGACTAGCGCCTACGAGCAGTACGTC. Translating it yields CASSWTSAYEQYV. The V call is TRBV7-2, the J call TRBJ2-7; 9 bases fit TRBD2. This CDR3 has 13 amino acids. Germline V CDR1 and CDR2: SGHTA, FQGNSA. V gave up 4 bases and J gave up 2 bases; unmatched junction bases: 0.

V gene TRBV18 combines with J gene TRBJ2-3, with D perhaps matching TRBD1 (6 bases). Trimming removed 2 bases from V and 0 bases from J, with 12 bases in between. The CDR3 totals 16 residues. From germline, CDR1 is KGHSH and CDR2 LQKENI. The chain's CDR3 is CASSPGQGLSTDTQYF. In nucleotides, the CDR3 is TGTGCCAGCTCACCAGGGCAGGGGCTGAGCACAGATACGCAGTATTTT.

The chain joins TRBV4-3 to TRBJ2-2, with D tentatively TRBD2 (5 bases). In germline, CDR1 is LGHNA, CDR2 YSLEER. CDR3 size: 15 residues. V was cut by 1 base and J by 6 bases, with 12 bases left in between. The CDR3 loop reads CASSQVIGVPGELFF. The DNA of the CDR3 is TGCGCCAGCAGCCAAGTTATCGGGGTCCCCGGGGAGCTGTTTTTT.

The chain couples TRBV4-2 to TRBJ1-4, with 8 bases identical to TRBD1. CDR3 length equals 14 residues. Germline assignment: CDR1 LGHNA and CDR2 YNFKEQ. The V segment lost 3 bases and the J segment 5 bases; nucleotides outside the gene matches: 2. CDR3 bases: TGTGCCAGCAGCCAGGACAGGGTAAATGAAAAACTGTTTTTT. Protein: CASSQDRVNEKLFF.

The V call is TRBV15, the J call TRBJ2-6; D gene uncertain. Between the trimmed V and J ends, which lost 0 bases and 5 bases, there was a span of 8 bases. The CDR3 contains 15 residues. CDR1 is LNHNV and CDR2 is YYDKDF in the germline V gene (reference sequence). The CDR3 is CATSRDLYRANVLTF. For the CDR3, the DNA is TGTGCCACCAGCAGAGACTTGTATAGGGCCAACGTCCTGACTTTC.

The chain uses TRBV13 and TRBJ2-2; 8 bases fit TRBD2. V lost 11 bases and J lost 3; bases outside the gene matches: 8. Germline CDR1 reads PRHDT; CDR2 reads FYEKMQ (reference sequence). This CDR3 region has 14 residues. CDR3 bases: TGTGCCCCACAAGCGGGGGTTGACACCGGGGAGCTGTTTTTT. Protein sequence: CAPQAGVDTGELFF. The full variable domain, rest sourced from reference TRBV13 and TRBJ2-2, is AAGVIQSPRHLIKEKRETATLKCYPIPRHDTVYWYQQGPGQDPQFLISFYEKMQSDKGSIPDRFSAQQFSDYHSELNMSSLELGDSALYFCAPQAGVDTGELFFGEGSRLTVL.

This clonotype was observed at least ten times. The gene calls are TRBV7-2 and TRBJ2-5; D is unresolved. The CDR3 has 13 amino acids. Germline assignment: CDR1 SGHTA and CDR2 FQGNSA. Trimming cost V 1 base and J 1 base, with 4 bases left between them. For the CDR3, the DNA is TGTGCCAGCAGCTTAGGGGCCCAAGAGACCCAGTACTTC. It translates to CASSLGAQETQYF.

There are a few counts of this clonotype. This rearrangement joins TRBV4-3 to TRBJ2-5; D may correspond to TRBD1 or TRBD2 (7 bases each). The CDR3 runs 17 residues. Germline V lookup: CDR1 LGHNA, CDR2 YSLEER. The V gene lost 0 bases and the J gene lost 2 bases, with 16 bases spanning the gap. CDR3 residues: CASSQEARGDYQETQYF. DNA for the CDR3: TGCGCCAGCAGCCAAGAGGCCAGGGGGGACTATCAAGAGACCCAGTACTTC.

This clonotype has a count of ten or more. CDR3 sequence reads: CSAKTSGAPNTGELFF. The CDR3 DNA reads as TGCAGTGCTAAGACTAGCGGGGCTCCGAACACCGGGGAGCTGTTTTTT. The V gene is TRBV20-1, the J gene TRBJ2-2, with 11 positions matching TRBD2. The CDR3 covers 16 residues. V lost 4 bases, J lost 0 bases, and 4 bases stayed unmatched. The V gene's germline CDR1 is DFQATT and CDR2 SNEGSKA (reference sequence).

This chain links TRBV7-2 with TRBJ2-1; no clear D. Germline V CDR1 and CDR2: SGHTA, FQGNSA. V lost 5 bases to trimming and J lost 6 bases, with 17 bases between them. CDR3 length: 15 amino acids. CDR3 protein: CASSLRVVGSNEQFF. CDR3 sequence (DNA): TGTGCCAGCAGCCTCCGCGTTGTAGGATCCAATGAGCAGTTCTTC.

This chain uses TRBV5-6 with TRBJ1-1; D ambiguous. The CDR3 sequence is 14 residues long. V was shortened by 4 bases and J by 5 bases, with 15 bases between the two germline ends. Germline CDR1 and CDR2: SGHDT and YYEEEE. CDR3 DNA sequence: TGTGCCAGCAGCCCGGTTGGAGGGCGGACTGAAGCTTTCTTT. It yields the protein CASSPVGGRTEAFF.

The chain has TRBV7-3 and TRBJ2-1, with 7 bases aligning to TRBD2. This CDR3 comprises 13 residues. Losses at the gene ends were 8 bases for V and 6 bases for J; bases not matched to a gene: 7. Germline V gives CDR1 SGHTA, CDR2 FQGTGA. The CDR3 region has the DNA TGTGCCAGCGCCGGGGGGACTTTCAATGAGCAGTTCTTC. As protein: CASAGGTFNEQFF.

This clonotype was found many times. The chain uses TRBV12-3 or TRBV12-4 and TRBJ2-2; D is unclear. The V end was cut by 1 base, the J end by 8 bases, with 8 bases between. The CDR3 consists of 13 residues. Here the CDR3 DNA reads TGTGCCAGCAGTTTAGGGCGGCTGGGGGAGCTGTTTTTT. Amino acid sequence: CASSLGRLGELFF.

Only a few counts were recorded for this clonotype. The chain recombines TRBV11-2 with TRBJ2-6; D gene uncertain. The CDR3 has 13 residues. The germline gives CDR1 SGHAT, CDR2 FQNNGV. Trimming took 7 bases from V and 1 from J, leaving 5 bases between them. The DNA for the CDR3 is TGTGCCAGCACTCTGTCTGGGGCCAACGTCCTGACTTTC. This gives the protein CASTLSGANVLTF.

The V gene is TRBV9, the J gene TRBJ1-2; 9 positions match TRBD1. CDR3 length: 15 residues. The germline gives CDR1 SGDLS, CDR2 YYNGEE. J gave up 6 bases and V 1 base, and 7 bases lay outside the gene matches. For the CDR3, the DNA is TGTGCCAGCAGCGTAACACAGGGGGCGCGGGATGGCTACACCTTC. Translated, it gives CASSVTQGARDGYTF.

DNA for the CDR3: TGTGCCAGCAGCCGTCTGTTAGGACAGGGGTTTTATGGCTACACCTTC. As protein: CASSRLLGQGFYGYTF. The V gene is TRBV7-8, the J gene TRBJ1-2; 9 bases agree with TRBD1. The ends lost 5 bases at V and 5 bases at J; junction bases unmatched: 12. This CDR3 contains 16 residues. Germline lookup yields CDR1 SGHVS and CDR2 FQNEAQ. Full variable domain (missing parts from reference TRBV7-8 and TRBJ1-2): GAGVSQSPRYKVAKRGQDVALRCDPISGHVSLFWYQQALGQGPEFLTYFQNEAQLDKSGLPSDRFFAERPEGSVSTLKIQRTQQEDSAVYLCASSRLLGQGFYGYTFGSGTRLTVV.